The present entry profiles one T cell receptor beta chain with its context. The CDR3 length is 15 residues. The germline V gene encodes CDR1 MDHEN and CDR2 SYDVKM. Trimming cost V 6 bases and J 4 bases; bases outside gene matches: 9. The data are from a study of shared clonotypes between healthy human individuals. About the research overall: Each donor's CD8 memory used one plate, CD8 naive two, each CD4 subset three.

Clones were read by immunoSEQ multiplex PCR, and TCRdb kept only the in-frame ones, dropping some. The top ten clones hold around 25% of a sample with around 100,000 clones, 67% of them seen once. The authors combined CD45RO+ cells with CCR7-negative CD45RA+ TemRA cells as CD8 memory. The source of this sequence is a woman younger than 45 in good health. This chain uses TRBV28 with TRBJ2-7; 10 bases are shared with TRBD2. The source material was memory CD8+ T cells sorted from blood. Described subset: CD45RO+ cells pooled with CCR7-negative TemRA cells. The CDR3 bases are TGTGCCAGCAGCCGACACGCTAGCGGGAGTTACGAGCAGTACTTC. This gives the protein CASSRHASGSYEQYF.